This entry concerns a single TCR beta chain. The CDR3 has 15 residues. Losses at the gene ends were 4 bases for V and 6 bases for J; bases not matched to a gene: 10. CDR1 and CDR2 (germline): MDHEN, SYDVKM. The authors ran a second PCR of 7 to 11 cycles using a sample-barcoded 5' primer and a J-beta primer mix. Each cDNA molecule carried a tag from a template-switch adaptor that contained 12 random nucleotides. TCRdb re-derived calls from the 5' RACE reads in MiXCR, one entry per CDR3 protein. The sample lists over 1,500,000 distinct CDR3 sequences; about 50% were seen once. This entry is derived from a study of blood T cells in healthy people across ages.

Source material: blood. This clonotype originated in a woman aged 40 to 50 in good health. The rearrangement uses TRBV28 and TRBJ2-3, with TRBD1 matching 7 bases. CDR3 nucleotides: TGTGCCAGCAGTTCCACTGGGACAGAACGGGATACGCAGTATTTT. Its translation: CASSSTGTERDTQYF.